Below are 11 T cell receptor beta chains sequenced from a single sample in a study of T cell responses to AZD1222 COVID-19 vaccine. Assay: immunoSEQ multiplex PCR; the TCRdb copy retains only in-frame clones and omits some. This table holds tens of thousands of clones, 70% to 90% found once. The source was peripheral blood, collected 28 days after the second AZD1222 dose. These receptors all stem from an adult who received the AZD1222 COVID-19 vaccine.

The chain combines TRBV19 with TRBJ1-5, with D perhaps matching TRBD1 (6 bases). The germline V gene has CDR1 LNHDA and CDR2 SQIVND (reference sequence). Trimming pared 6 bases from V and 5 bases from J, leaving 11 bases between. This CDR3 comprises 13 residues. The CDR3 coding sequence is TGTGCCAGTAGCCCTACAGGGTATCAGCCCCAGCATTTT. Its translation is CASSPTGYQPQHF.

This rearrangement joins TRBV28 to TRBJ2-7; TRBD2 aligns across 7 bases. In germline, CDR1 is MDHEN, CDR2 SYDVKM. The V segment lost 8 bases and the J segment 0 bases; nucleotides outside the gene matches: 7. This CDR3 spans 14 amino acids. The CDR3 nucleotides are TGTGCCAGCTCGTGGGGGGGGAGCTCCTACGAGCAGTACTTC. This encodes CASSWGGSSYEQYF.

This clone was seen only once. This chain connects TRBV7-6 to TRBJ1-4; D is perhaps TRBD1 (5 bases). Germline-derived CDR1 and CDR2 are SGHVS and FNYEAQ. V lost 5 bases and J lost 0, with 16 bases in between. There are 17 residues in the CDR3. CDR3 residues: CASSIGAARTTNEKLFF. CDR3 sequence (DNA): TGTGCCAGCAGCATCGGGGCAGCCCGGACAACTAATGAAAAACTGTTTTTT.

V is TRBV30 and J is TRBJ2-3; D tentatively reads TRBD1 or TRBD2 (6 bases each). The CDR3 totals 14 residues. In germline, CDR1 is GTSNPN, CDR2 SVGIG (reference sequence). The V gene lost 5 bases and the J gene lost 0 bases, with 12 bases spanning the gap. The CDR3 here is CAWSEGGSTDTQYF. The CDR3 DNA reads as TGTGCCTGGTCGGAAGGGGGGAGCACAGATACGCAGTATTTT.

V gene TRBV19 combines with J gene TRBJ2-1, with TRBD2 matching 7 bases. The J segment lost 1 base and the V segment lost 4 bases, leaving 10 bases of the junction unmatched. Germline V gene lookup returns CDR1 LNHDA and CDR2 SQIVND (reference sequence). There are 17 residues in the CDR3. The CDR3 DNA follows: TGTGCCAGTAGTAACCCACCGGGACTATTGTCCTACAATGAGCAGTTCTTC. Translating it yields CASSNPPGLLSYNEQFF.

This clone came up a few times. The rearrangement joins TRBV11-2 to TRBJ1-2; D possibly corresponds to TRBD1 (6 bases). CDR1 SGHAT and CDR2 FQNNGV come from the germline V gene. The CDR3 has 17 amino acids. V was clipped by 4 bases and J by 1 base, with 19 bases between them. The CDR3 sequence is CASSSRTGTFNNYGYTF. The CDR3 nucleotides read TGTGCCAGCAGCTCGAGGACCGGGACATTCAATAACTATGGCTACACCTTC.

The chain's CDR3 is CAWAGPLRGNTIYF. CDR3 DNA: TGTGCCTGGGCGGGACCGCTACGCGGAAACACCATATATTTT. The chain recombines TRBV30 with TRBJ1-3; D might be TRBD1 (5 bases). V dropped 5 bases and J dropped 4 bases, with 15 bases sitting between them. CDR1 is GTSNPN, CDR2 SVGIG, per germline (reference sequence). The CDR3 has 14 residues.

The chain links TRBV15 to TRBJ1-4; D possibly corresponds to TRBD1 (5 bases). Germline V gene lookup returns CDR1 LNHNV and CDR2 YYDKDF (reference sequence). V lost 3 bases to trimming and J lost 4 bases, with 12 bases between them. This CDR3 is built from 15 residues. CDR3 residues: CATSRVSGINEKLFF. CDR3 bases: TGTGCCACCAGCAGGGTATCAGGGATTAATGAAAAACTGTTTTTT.

This chain links TRBV5-6 with TRBJ2-4, with D perhaps TRBD1 (7 bases). This CDR3 is 14 amino acids long. CDR1 is SGHDT and CDR2 is YYEEEE in the germline V gene. The V and J ends lost 0 bases and 7 bases respectively, with 11 bases between them. The CDR3 bases are TGTGCCAGCAGCTTGGGGGCAGGGGGGAACATTCAGTACTTC. Its protein is CASSLGAGGNIQYF. Variable domain in full (rest from reference TRBV5-6 and TRBJ2-4): DAGVTQSPTHLIKTRGQQVTLRCSPKSGHDTVSWYQQALGQGPQFIFQYYEEEERQRGNFPDRFSGHQFPNYSSELNVNALLLGDSALYLCASSLGAGGNIQYFGAGTRLSVL.

This sequence joins TRBV30 and TRBJ1-2; D is perhaps TRBD1 (5 bases). The CDR3 consists of 14 residues. Trimming took off 0 bases at V and 6 bases at J, with 14 bases between the two ends. The germline V gene encodes CDR1 GTSNPN and CDR2 SVGIG (reference sequence). DNA of the CDR3: TGTGCCTGGAGTGTAAATAGGGGAAACCATGGCTACACCTTC. Amino acid sequence: CAWSVNRGNHGYTF.

V and J are TRBV7-2 and TRBJ1-3; D remains unclear. Germline V gene sequence: CDR1 SGHTA, CDR2 FQGNSA. The CDR3 runs to 12 residues. Trimming removed 3 bases from V and 2 bases from J, with 2 bases in between. CDR3: CASSFPGNTIYF. DNA for the CDR3: TGTGCCAGCAGCTTCCCTGGAAACACCATATATTTT.